Listed below are T cell receptor beta chains from one sample, sequenced in a study of blood T cell repertoires in COVID-19. The repertoire was sequenced with immunoSEQ multiplex PCR; TCRdb's copy has only in-frame clones and lacks some. The sample consists of 69,000 or so clones, 65% to 85% of them appearing once. Sequenced material: peripheral blood. These receptors all come from a woman aged 80 or over with active or convalescent COVID-19. CDR3s include the opening cysteine and the closing phenylalanine or tryptophan.

>13|TRBJ1-4|TRBV7-9
CASSRAANEKLFF
>14|TRBJ2-7|TRBV6-6
CASSYMTDTYEQYF
>16|TRBJ1-4|TRBV19
CASSIASGSVSGKLFF
>13|TRBJ2-7|TRBV18
CASSPGGHNEQYF
>15|TRBJ2-2|TRBV7-9
CASSLLGTVPGELFF
>13|TRBJ2-7|TRBV29-1
CSVRTGTVDEQYF
>15|TRBJ2-7|TRBV28
CASSSPPGAKYEQYF
>17|TRBJ1-2|TRBV11-2
CASSLDRRTRANYGYTF
>14|TRBJ2-3|TRBV11-2
CASSYRGATDTQYF
>14|TRBJ2-7|TRBV28
CASTQGAGTYEQYF
>15|TRBJ1-2|TRBV13
CASSRGQGAKDGYTF
>17|TRBJ2-3|TRBV28
CASSLGLAGGNSDTQYF
>12|TRBJ1-1|TRBV19
CASSIGHTEAFF
>14|TRBJ2-3|TRBV5-1
CASSTSDRGNTQYF
>13|TRBJ1-2|TRBV2
CASSYTILNGYTF